Shown below are 10 T cell receptor beta chains from a single sample sequenced in a study of T cells in Graves' hyperthyroidism and ophthalmopathy. The TCR beta CDR3 regions underwent amplification using RNA transcripts as the source. HTBI primers were employed in a first-round RT-PCR of the TCR CDR3. TCRdb reprocessed the multiplex PCR reads via MiXCR and lists one record per CDR3 protein. The data contain some 620,000 distinct CDR3 sequences, 15% to 20% of them singletons. Sequencing was carried out using blood. The receptors originated from a woman in her twenties or thirties with Graves' hyperthyroidism.

This clonotype was recorded many times. The chain employs TRBV12-3 or TRBV12-4 and TRBJ1-2; 7 positions match TRBD1. CDR3 size: 11 residues. Losses at the gene ends were 5 bases for V and 8 bases for J; bases not matched to a gene: 2. CDR3 nucleotide sequence: TGTGCCAGCAGTCGGACAGGAGGCTACACCTTC. Its translation: CASSRTGGYTF.

V usage is TRBV10-3 and J usage is TRBJ1-1, with D unclear. The CDR3 has 13 residues. V was cut by 3 bases and J by 1 base, with 6 bases left in between. Germline V gene sequence: CDR1 ENHRY, CDR2 SYGVKD. CDR3 residues: CAISDEKNTEAFF. Here the CDR3 DNA reads TGTGCCATCAGTGACGAGAAGAACACTGAAGCTTTCTTT.

This clonotype has a handful of counts. The chain carries TRBV6-2 or TRBV6-3 and TRBJ2-1, with TRBD2 as a possible D gene (5 bases). V was shortened by 1 base and J by 0 bases, with 16 bases between the two germline ends. From germline, CDR1 is MNHEY and CDR2 SVGEGT. The CDR3 covers 18 residues. The CDR3 loop is CASSYYLPRASSYNEQFF. CDR3 in DNA: TGTGCCAGCAGTTACTACCTCCCGAGGGCGAGCTCCTACAATGAGCAGTTCTTC.

This clonotype was seen a few times. CDR3: CSVVEGRYTDTQYF. Written as DNA, the CDR3 is TGCAGCGTTGTCGAAGGACGATACACAGATACGCAGTATTTT. The rearrangement links TRBV29-1 to TRBJ2-3; D remains unclear. Germline V CDR1 and CDR2: SQVTM, ANQGSEA. CDR3 length: 14 amino acids. V lost 4 bases and J lost 2, with 13 bases in between.

To note about this clonotype: One base away lies a much larger clone, so this may be a sequencing read error. This chain joins TRBV30 and TRBJ2-7, with D maybe TRBD2 (5 bases). V lost 2 bases and J lost 9, with 17 bases in between. Per germline, CDR1 GTSNPN and CDR2 SVGIG (reference sequence). The CDR3 is made up of 13 amino acids. The CDR3, as DNA: TGTGCCTGGAGTTCCCAGGCTAGCAACGGGCAGTACTTC. Its translation is CAWSSQASNGQYF. The whole variable domain, filled in from reference TRBV30 and TRBJ2-7, reads SQTIHQWPATLVQPVGSPLSLECTVEGTSNPNLYWYRQAAGRGLQLLFYSVGIGQISSEVPQNLSASRPQDRQFILSSKKLLLSDSGFYLCAWSSQASNGQYFGPGTRLTVT.

The chain uses TRBV20-1 and TRBJ1-5; tentatively, D is TRBD1 (5 bases). CDR1 and CDR2 from the germline V gene are DFQATT and SNEGSKA (reference sequence). V lost 3 bases and J 0 bases, leaving 18 bases between the germline ends. The CDR3 runs to 17 residues. CDR3 region: CSASATDASYSNQPQHF. CDR3 DNA: TGCAGTGCTAGCGCGACAGACGCTTCATATAGCAATCAGCCCCAGCATTTT.

The J gene is TRBJ2-2, the V gene TRBV13; D not certain. There are 16 residues in the CDR3. V was clipped by 5 bases and J by 2 bases, with 15 bases between them. Germline V lookup: CDR1 PRHDT, CDR2 FYEKMQ (reference sequence). The CDR3 protein is CASSPSQPENTGELFF. The CDR3, as DNA: TGTGCCAGCAGCCCCAGCCAGCCCGAAAACACCGGGGAGCTGTTTTTT.

This clonotype was counted between two and nine times. This rearrangement joins TRBV19 to TRBJ1-2; 7 bases agree with TRBD1. CDR1 is LNHDA, CDR2 SQIVND, per germline (reference sequence). The CDR3 extends over 16 amino acids. V was pared by 6 bases and J by 0 bases, with 10 bases of the junction left unmatched. In DNA form, the CDR3 reads TGTGCCAGTAGGGTTCTGAAGGGACAGACTAACTATGGCTACACCTTC. The encoded protein is CASRVLKGQTNYGYTF. The entire variable domain, with the rest obtained from reference TRBV19 and TRBJ1-2, is as follows: DGGITQSPKYLFRKEGQNVTLSCEQNLNHDAMYWYRQDPGQGLRLIYYSQIVNDFQKGDIAEGYSVSREKKESFPLTVTSAQKNPTAFYLCASRVLKGQTNYGYTFGSGTRLTVV.

This clonotype was seen ten or more times. The gene calls are TRBV12-3 or TRBV12-4 and TRBJ2-5, with 12 bases lining up with TRBD2. This CDR3 spans 18 amino acids. V dropped 1 base and J dropped 5; count of bases not matched to a gene: 11. Here the CDR3 reads CASSLDPRRLAGVETQYF. The CDR3 bases are TGTGCCAGCAGTTTAGACCCGCGGCGACTAGCGGGAGTGGAGACCCAGTACTTC.

This clonotype came up many times. The chain combines TRBV6-1 with TRBJ2-7; perhaps TRBD2 as D (5 bases). V lost 7 bases to trimming and J lost 3 bases, with 16 bases between them. The CDR3 totals 14 residues. The germline gives CDR1 MNHNS, CDR2 SASEGT. DNA for the CDR3: TGTGCCAGCATGCAGTTACGGGGTTACTACGAGCAGTACTTC. This codes for CASMQLRGYYEQYF.